The clone carrying this TCR beta chain was detected ten times or more. Its antigen is still unknown. The data stem from a study of identical twins. Broader study findings: Twins shared beta out-of-frame sequences in excess, but this excess was weaker.

The length of the CDR3 is 13 residues. Germline CDR1 LGHDT, CDR2 YNNKEL (reference sequence). Trimming took off 2 bases at V and 4 bases at J, with 8 bases between the two ends. The authors used template switching to add a universal primer site and gave cDNA unique molecular identifiers. TCRdb ran MiXCR on the 5' RACE reads and lists one entry per CDR3 protein. The sample yields 500,000 or so distinct CDR3 sequences, more than 13% seen once. These same data were also listed under a study on yellow fever vaccine responses in identical twins.

The J gene is TRBJ2-5, the V gene TRBV3-1; D not resolved. The receptor was derived from a woman aged 18-30 years in good health. Sequencing used CD4+ T cells sorted from blood. This chain's CDR3 is CASSQNRLETQYF. The CDR3 DNA sequence: TGTGCCAGCAGCCAAAACCGATTAGAGACCCAGTACTTC.